This T cell receptor (beta chain) was sequenced in a study of blood T cell repertoires in COVID-19. In the study overall: From the United States, Italy and Spain came samples of acute and convalescent COVID-19.

Assay: immunoSEQ multiplex PCR; the TCRdb copy retains only in-frame clones and omits some. This table has some 270,000 clones, roughly 89% appearing once. CDR1 is SNHLY, CDR2 FYNNEI, per germline. The CDR3 spans 17 residues. Trimming took 3 bases from V and 1 from J, leaving 16 bases between them. Material: peripheral blood. The genes are TRBV2 and TRBJ1-5; tentative D call: TRBD1 (5 bases). The source of this sequence is a woman aged 60-75 years with COVID-19, enrolled during active disease. The CDR3 nucleotides read TGTGCCAGCAGTGACGTGACAGAATGGCAGAGCAATCAGCCCCAGCATTTT. Translating it yields CASSDVTEWQSNQPQHF.